The source of this T cell receptor beta chain is a study of blood T cell repertoires in COVID-19. This table comes from immunoSEQ multiplex PCR, and its TCRdb copy is limited to in-frame clones, with some not included. This table has 180,000 or so clones, approximately 90% appearing once. The CDR3 contains 16 residues. Between the trimmed V and J ends, which lost 2 bases and 0 bases, there was a span of 10 bases. Germline assignment: CDR1 MNHEY and CDR2 SVGAGI. The chain couples TRBV6-5 to TRBJ2-2; D may be TRBD1 (5 bases). This sequence originates from a woman aged 30 to 39 with acute or convalescent COVID-19. Input material: peripheral blood. The CDR3 region has the DNA TGTGCCAGCAGTTACGTTTCAGGGTCGAACACCGGGGAGCTGTTTTTT. Protein sequence: CASSYVSGSNTGELFF.